The rows below give T cell receptor beta chains drawn from one sample of a study of T cell repertoires in cytomegalovirus infection. MiXCR, applied by TCRdb to the reads, yields one record per CDR3 protein. Of about 830,000 distinct CDR3 sequences listed, about 30% are singletons. These receptors lack a known antigen. The starting material was cultured CD8+ T cells from PBMCs, obtained from culture after CMV antigen stimulation. These receptors all stem from a human donor in good health (CMV status not recorded). Some clones in this sample may be carry-over from other donors' samples. The CDR3 runs from the conserved cysteine through the conserved F or W. Fields, in order: CDR3 protein, V gene.

CDR3: CSARVGGRGSYNEQFF
V: TRBV20-1

CDR3: CASSFGRKLNTEAFF
V: TRBV11-2

CDR3: CASTLGGAVTEAFF
V: TRBV19

CDR3: CASRYGGAGELFF
V: TRBV6-1

CDR3: CASSLARDRTNTEAFF
V: TRBV27

CDR3: CASSFRGVSANTEAFF
V: TRBV28

CDR3: CASSLSRSRGGNQPQHF
V: TRBV7-9

CDR3: CASSYRGTTNEKLFF
V: TRBV6-5

CDR3: CASSQELAGTMSDTQYF
V: TRBV4-2

CDR3: CAISAETGDDEQFF
V: TRBV10-3

CDR3: CASSPTLQETQYF
V: TRBV7-3

CDR3: CASSPTGYSGNTIYF
V: TRBV7-6

CDR3: CASSPTSGGAEEQFF
V: TRBV12-3/TRBV12-4

CDR3: CASSELGQADNEQFF
V: TRBV9

CDR3: CASADGPQVANYGYTF
V: TRBV6-1

CDR3: CASSLKIIGGAGDEQFF
V: TRBV4-1

CDR3: CASSSVKRLTSGANVLTF
V: TRBV7-9

CDR3: CASSFAGFLKPRQTYNEQFF
V: TRBV11-2

CDR3: CASSPRGQGRYEQFF
V: TRBV7-2

CDR3: CASSFVLEGFGHTDTQYF
V: TRBV12-3/TRBV12-4

CDR3: CASSYRGGPYEQYF
V: TRBV5-1

CDR3: CASSLERQRGGGETQYF
V: TRBV7-2

CDR3: CASSSLSLAPQSGQINEKLFF
V: TRBV27

CDR3: CASSLSRDRGREETQYF
V: TRBV7-2

CDR3: CASSKNSNQPQHF
V: TRBV12-3/TRBV12-4

CDR3: CASSFEGYEQYF
V: TRBV12-3/TRBV12-4

CDR3: CASSLEHNEQFF
V: TRBV7-9

CDR3: CASSLALRQLAATGELFF
V: TRBV7-2

CDR3: CASSYGDSNQPQHF
V: TRBV6-5

CDR3: CASSAPETSNYGYTF
V: TRBV10-2

CDR3: CASSPNAESSYNSPLHF
V: TRBV7-6

CDR3: CASSVASSGGADTQYF
V: TRBV9

CDR3: CASSYGPLIEQPQHF
V: TRBV6-2/TRBV6-3

CDR3: CASSYSYTQYF
V: TRBV6-6

CDR3: CASGGFPDTQYF
V: TRBV7-2

CDR3: CASSLGPGREAFF
V: TRBV7-2

CDR3: CASSSTGDWADTQYF
V: TRBV28

CDR3: CASSPRQGRFTEAFF
V: TRBV27

CDR3: CASSETSGSNEQFF
V: TRBV11-3

CDR3: CASSTPKLAGGGETQYF
V: TRBV28

CDR3: CASSIQVKTEAFF
V: TRBV27

CDR3: CAISVPGLAGRTEHEGNTGELFF
V: TRBV10-3

CDR3: CATSRTPRDQETQYF
V: TRBV15

CDR3: CATSDDSGGTQYF
V: TRBV24-1

CDR3: CASSSQGIDTGELFF
V: TRBV7-9

CDR3: CASSQEEAGVPADTQYF
V: TRBV4-3

CDR3: CASSFFNRAAPGNTIYF
V: TRBV12-3/TRBV12-4

CDR3: CASSNDTLSIFATNEKLFF
V: TRBV3-1

CDR3: CASSLGKGIEQYF
V: TRBV12-3/TRBV12-4

CDR3: CASEETGATQENEQFF
V: TRBV2

CDR3: CASSLISTLGGNTEAFF
V: TRBV27

CDR3: CASSYSSSDTSTDTQYF
V: TRBV6-5